The T cell receptor (beta chain) under discussion was sequenced for a study of breast tumors, draining lymph nodes, adjacent tissues. Study-level points and caveats: Compared with basal-like, luminal-like tumors shared significantly more repertoire with nontumor tissue. Compared with lymph nodes, tumors were less diverse; compared with nontumor tissue, more. Tumor T cell lymph node origin was a supported hypothesis, not proven.

TCRdb reprocessed the multiplex PCR reads with MiXCR, giving one entry per CDR3 protein. Counted here are about 270,000 distinct CDR3 sequences, 30% to 35% occurring once; the ten biggest clones make up 0.85% to 1.2%. Germline V lookup: CDR1 MNHEY, CDR2 SMNVEV (reference sequence). Trimming cost V 0 bases and J 15 bases; bases outside gene matches: 5. The CDR3 extends over 14 amino acids. Axillary draining lymph nodes of breast cancer patients supplied the node samples. This clonotype has just a few counts. The antigen is unknown. This TCR was sampled from a female donor with breast cancer. Some clones in this sample may be carry-over from other donors' samples. The J gene is TRBJ1-6, the V gene TRBV27; TRBD1 aligns across 10 bases. The sample was axillary lymph node tissue. The CDR3: CASSLSGQGLGLHF. The CDR3 region has the DNA TGTGCCAGCAGTTTATCGGGACAGGGGCTGGGCCTCCACTTT.